This TCR beta chain originates from a study of T cell responses to AZD1222 COVID-19 vaccine. About this clone: Its antigen is unidentified.

Some clones are missing from TCRdb's copy, which holds only in-frame ones; the method was immunoSEQ multiplex PCR. Of some 150,000 clones detected, roughly nine tenths appear once; the ten largest clones hold roughly 3.3%. Findings and limits, study-wide: Nearly half of spike-specific TCRs reportedly target variant regions that are unmutated in the B.1.351 and B.1.1.7 variants.

Trimming took 6 bases from V and 1 from J, leaving 12 bases between them. The CDR3 has 14 amino acids. Germline V gene sequence: CDR1 MDHEN, CDR2 SYDVKM. V is TRBV28 and J is TRBJ1-1; D possibly corresponds to TRBD1 (6 bases). The sequencing here drew on peripheral blood, taken 28 days after the second AZD1222 dose. The source is an adult who received the AZD1222 COVID-19 vaccine. The DNA for the CDR3 is TGTGCCAGCAGGTCCGGGACATGGAACACTGAAGCTTTCTTT. It codes for CASRSGTWNTEAFF.